The next 11 T cell receptor beta chains were all read from a single sample in a study of radiation and T cells in renal cell carcinoma. Sample time point: blood 4 weeks post-SBRT, at nephrectomy. The treatment here: 15 Gy SBRT to primary tumor, nephrectomy 4 weeks later. Only in-frame clones appear in the TCRdb table, and some are missing; sequencing was by immunoSEQ multiplex PCR. The sample records approximately 150,000 clones, 75% to 90% being singletons. The sample was blood, taken from a patient whose treatment included radiotherapy and nephrectomy. Every receptor here comes from a woman aged 50 to 60 with renal cell carcinoma.

The rearrangement joins TRBV5-1 to TRBJ2-5, with D possibly matching TRBD2 (6 bases). Trimming removed 0 bases at V and 5 bases at J, with 11 bases between. The CDR3 sequence is 14 residues long. The germline gives CDR1 SGHRS, CDR2 YFSETQ. CDR3 nucleotides: TGCGCCAGCAGCTTGGTATCAGGGAGGGAGACCCAGTACTTC. It codes for CASSLVSGRETQYF.

In its sample, this clone was seen a few times. The chain recombines TRBV4-3 with TRBJ1-1, with TRBD1 matching over 7 bases. CDR1 is LGHNA, CDR2 YSLEER, per germline. Germline trimming cut 5 bases from V and 5 bases from J; bases unmatched to any gene: 14. This CDR3 contains 16 residues. The CDR3 sequence is CASSLGWDSDGTEAFF. CDR3 in DNA: TGCGCCAGCAGCTTGGGCTGGGACAGTGATGGGACTGAAGCTTTCTTT.

V gene TRBV28 combines with J gene TRBJ2-2; D unresolved. Trimming removed 11 bases from V and 4 bases from J, with 5 bases in between. Per germline, CDR1 MDHEN and CDR2 SYDVKM. The CDR3 length is 10 residues. CDR3 loop: CAGGTGELFF. CDR3 coding DNA: TGTGCCGGCGGCACCGGGGAGCTGTTTTTT.

This clone was seen a few times. This chain links TRBV6-1 with TRBJ1-4; TRBD1 aligns across 9 bases. J lost 6 bases, V lost 11 bases, and 7 bases had no gene match. CDR3 length: 13 amino acids. CDR1 and CDR2 from the germline V gene are MNHNS and SASEGT. The CDR3 sequence is CAGNRDRDEKLFF. Written as DNA, the CDR3 is TGTGCCGGCAACCGGGACAGGGATGAAAAACTGTTTTTT.

The gene calls are TRBV5-1 and TRBJ1-4, with a tentative D call TRBD1 (5 bases). The CDR3 has 15 residues. Germline-derived CDR1 and CDR2 are SGHRS and YFSETQ. Trimming took off 4 bases at V and 0 bases at J, with 10 bases between the two ends. CDR3 sequence reads: CASSPDITTNEKLFF. CDR3 in DNA: TGCGCCAGCAGCCCGGACATTACAACTAATGAAAAACTGTTTTTT.

The chain carries TRBV27 and TRBJ2-7, with D possibly being TRBD2 (5 bases). The V and J ends lost 5 bases and 7 bases respectively, with 21 bases between them. The CDR3 extends over 15 amino acids. The V gene's germline CDR1 is MNHEY and CDR2 SMNVEV (reference sequence). CDR3 coding DNA: TGTGCCAGCAGTCCGAGGGATTGGGGATCAAAGGAGCAGTACTTC. Residues: CASSPRDWGSKEQYF.

The V and J genes are TRBV19 and TRBJ2-1, with D possibly being TRBD2 (7 bases). This CDR3 contains 19 residues. The V end was cut by 1 base, the J end by 5 bases, with 24 bases between. CDR1 is LNHDA, CDR2 SQIVND, per germline (reference sequence). As DNA, the CDR3 is TGTGCCAGTAGTATAGGAAAGCAGGGGCTACTAGCGAGACACAATGAGCAGTTCTTC. Encoded protein: CASSIGKQGLLARHNEQFF.

V is TRBV1 and J is TRBJ2-1; the listed D gene, TRBD2, was not tested against the DNA. TRBV1 is deemed a pseudogene. This CDR3 has 16 amino acids. The CDR3 nucleotides are TGCACCAGCAGCCGCCGAGCTAGCGGGAGTATTGATGAGCAGTTCTTC. Protein sequence: CTSSRRASGSIDEQFF.

About this clone: At one of its ends the junction is not consistent with the germline gene, which may arise from a read error. The V call is TRBV6-1, the J call TRBJ2-7; 8 bases line up with TRBD2. In germline, CDR1 is MNHNS, CDR2 SASEGT. CDR3 length: 14 residues. The CDR3 region has the DNA TGTGCCAGCAGCGAAGGACTAGCCTCCTACGAGCAGTACTTC. It specifies CASSEGLASYEQYF.

This chain uses TRBV6-5 with TRBJ2-7; D possibly corresponds to TRBD2 (5 bases). Germline loops: CDR1 MNHEY, CDR2 SVGAGI. The length of the CDR3 is 14 residues. The ends were cut back, 0 bases at V and 9 bases at J, with 15 bases in the middle. The CDR3 nucleotides read TGTGCCAGCAGTTACTCGAGTAATTTTCGGGGGCAGTACTTC. Translation: CASSYSSNFRGQYF.

The CDR3 loop is CASRLGSVSGELFF. The CDR3 nucleotides read TGTGCCAGCAGACTCGGGTCTGTATCCGGGGAGCTGTTTTTT. V and J are TRBV6-5 and TRBJ2-2, with D uncertain. Per germline, CDR1 MNHEY and CDR2 SVGAGI. V was pared by 6 bases and J by 6 bases, with 14 bases between. This CDR3 comprises 14 residues.